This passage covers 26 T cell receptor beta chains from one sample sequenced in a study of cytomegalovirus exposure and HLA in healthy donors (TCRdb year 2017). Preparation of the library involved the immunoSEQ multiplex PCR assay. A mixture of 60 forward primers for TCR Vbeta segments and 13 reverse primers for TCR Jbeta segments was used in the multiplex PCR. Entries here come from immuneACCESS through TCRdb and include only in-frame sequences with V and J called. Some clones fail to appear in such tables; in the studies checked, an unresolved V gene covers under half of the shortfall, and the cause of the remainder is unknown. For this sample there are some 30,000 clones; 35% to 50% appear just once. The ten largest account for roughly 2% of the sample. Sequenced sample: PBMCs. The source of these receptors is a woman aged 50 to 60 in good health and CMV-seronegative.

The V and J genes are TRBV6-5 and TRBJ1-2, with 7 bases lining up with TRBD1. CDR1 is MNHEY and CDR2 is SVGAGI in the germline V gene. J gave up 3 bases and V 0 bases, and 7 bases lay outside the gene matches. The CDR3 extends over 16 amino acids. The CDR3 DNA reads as TGTGCCAGCAGTTACTCGATTACGGGACAGTACTATGGCTACACCTTC. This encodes CASSYSITGQYYGYTF.

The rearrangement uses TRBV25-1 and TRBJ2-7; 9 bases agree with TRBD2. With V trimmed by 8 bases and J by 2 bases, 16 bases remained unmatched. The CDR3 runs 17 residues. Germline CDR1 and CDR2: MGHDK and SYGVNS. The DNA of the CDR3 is TGTGCCAGCGGGGGGCGGGGCGGGAGGGCCTTTACCTACGAGCAGTACTTC. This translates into CASGGRGGRAFTYEQYF.

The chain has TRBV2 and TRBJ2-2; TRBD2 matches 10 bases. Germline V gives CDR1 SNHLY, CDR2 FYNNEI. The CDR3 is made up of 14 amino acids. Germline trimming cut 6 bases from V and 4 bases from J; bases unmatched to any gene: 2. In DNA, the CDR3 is TGTGCCAGCAGAGCGGGAGGGAGCACCGGGGAGCTGTTTTTT. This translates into CASRAGGSTGELFF.

The CDR3 spells CASSSGQTPGNEQFF. As DNA, the CDR3 is TGTGCCAGCAGCTCCGGACAAACTCCGGGCAATGAGCAGTTCTTC. The rearrangement joins TRBV7-6 to TRBJ2-1; D is perhaps TRBD1 (5 bases). This CDR3 has 15 residues. Trimming shortened V by 4 bases and J by 6 bases, and 16 bases separated the two germline ends. Germline lookup yields CDR1 SGHVS and CDR2 FNYEAQ.

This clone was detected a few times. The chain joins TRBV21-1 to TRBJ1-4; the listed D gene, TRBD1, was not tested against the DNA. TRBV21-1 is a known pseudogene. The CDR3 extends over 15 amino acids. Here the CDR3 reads CASSKEAGPNEKLFF. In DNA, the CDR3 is TGTGCCAGCAGCAAAGAGGCAGGGCCTAATGAAAAACTGTTTTTT.

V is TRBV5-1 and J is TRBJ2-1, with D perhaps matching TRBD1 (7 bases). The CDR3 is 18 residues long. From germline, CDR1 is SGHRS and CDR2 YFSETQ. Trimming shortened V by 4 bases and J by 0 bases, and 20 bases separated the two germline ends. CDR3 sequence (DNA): TGCGCCAGCAGCCCTACCTCAGGGGGGCCGAGCTCCTACAATGAGCAGTTCTTC. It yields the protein CASSPTSGGPSSYNEQFF.

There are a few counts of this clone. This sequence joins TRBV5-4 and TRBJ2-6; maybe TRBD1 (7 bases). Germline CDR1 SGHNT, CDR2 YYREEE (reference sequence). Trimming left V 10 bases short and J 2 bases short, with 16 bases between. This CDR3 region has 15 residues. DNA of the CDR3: TGTGCCGGGGCCAGGGGGGCTACTGGGGCCAACGTCCTGACTTTC. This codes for CAGARGATGANVLTF.

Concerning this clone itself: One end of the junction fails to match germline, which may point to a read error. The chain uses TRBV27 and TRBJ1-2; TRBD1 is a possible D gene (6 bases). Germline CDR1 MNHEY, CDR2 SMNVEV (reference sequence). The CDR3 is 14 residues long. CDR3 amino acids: CSSSRTQGLRGYTF. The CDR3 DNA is TGTTCCAGCAGTCGCACGCAGGGGCTGCGCGGCTACACCTTC.

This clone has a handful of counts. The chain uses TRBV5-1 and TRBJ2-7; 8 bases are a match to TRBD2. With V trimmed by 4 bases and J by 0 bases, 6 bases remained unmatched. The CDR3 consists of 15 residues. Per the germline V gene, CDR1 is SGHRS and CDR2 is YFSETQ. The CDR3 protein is CASSPLSGSSYEQYF. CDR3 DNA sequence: TGCGCCAGCAGCCCCTTGAGCGGGAGCTCCTACGAGCAGTACTTC.

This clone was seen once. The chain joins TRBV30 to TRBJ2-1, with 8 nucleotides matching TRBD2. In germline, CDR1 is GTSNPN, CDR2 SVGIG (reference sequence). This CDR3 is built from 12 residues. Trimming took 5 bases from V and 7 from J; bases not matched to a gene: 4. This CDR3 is CAWGTSINEQFF. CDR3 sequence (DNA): TGTGCCTGGGGGACTAGTATAAATGAGCAGTTCTTC.

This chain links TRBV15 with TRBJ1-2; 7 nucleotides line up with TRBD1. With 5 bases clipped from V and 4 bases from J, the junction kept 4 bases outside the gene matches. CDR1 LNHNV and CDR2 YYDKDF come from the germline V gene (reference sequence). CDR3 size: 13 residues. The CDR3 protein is CATSGGTAYGYTF. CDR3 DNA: TGTGCCACCAGCGGGGGGACAGCCTATGGCTACACCTTC.

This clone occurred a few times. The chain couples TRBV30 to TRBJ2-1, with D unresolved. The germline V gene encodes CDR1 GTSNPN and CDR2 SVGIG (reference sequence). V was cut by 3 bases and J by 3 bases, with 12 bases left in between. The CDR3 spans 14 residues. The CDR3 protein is CAWRKSWLYNEQFF. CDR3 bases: TGTGCCTGGAGGAAGTCATGGCTCTACAATGAGCAGTTCTTC.

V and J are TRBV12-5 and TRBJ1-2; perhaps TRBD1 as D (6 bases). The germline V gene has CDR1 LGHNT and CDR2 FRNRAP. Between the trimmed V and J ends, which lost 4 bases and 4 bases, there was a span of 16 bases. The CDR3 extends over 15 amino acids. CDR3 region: CASGSRQVVSYGYTF. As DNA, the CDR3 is TGTGCTAGTGGTTCAAGACAGGTCGTTAGCTATGGCTACACCTTC. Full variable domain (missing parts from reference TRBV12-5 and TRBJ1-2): DARVTQTPRHKVTEMGQEVTMRCQPILGHNTVFWYRQTMMQGLELLAYFRNRAPLDDSGMPKDRFSAEMPDATLATLKIQPSEPRDSAVYFCASGSRQVVSYGYTFGSGTRLTVV.

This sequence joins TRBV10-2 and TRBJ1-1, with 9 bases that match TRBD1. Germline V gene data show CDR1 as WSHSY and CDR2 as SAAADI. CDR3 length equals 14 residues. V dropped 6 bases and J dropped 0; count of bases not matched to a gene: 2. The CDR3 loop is CASRDRGVNTEAFF. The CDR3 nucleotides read TGCGCCAGCAGGGACAGGGGCGTGAACACTGAAGCTTTCTTT.

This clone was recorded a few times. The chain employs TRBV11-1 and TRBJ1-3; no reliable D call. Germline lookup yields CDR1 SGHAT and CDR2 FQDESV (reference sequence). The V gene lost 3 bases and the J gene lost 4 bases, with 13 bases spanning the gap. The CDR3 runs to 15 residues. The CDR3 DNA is TGTGCCAGCAGCTTCGACTATCGGTCCGGAAACACCATATATTTT. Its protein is CASSFDYRSGNTIYF. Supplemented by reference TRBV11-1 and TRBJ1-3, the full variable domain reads EAEVAQSPRYKITEKSQAVAFWCDPISGHATLYWYRQILGQGPELLVQFQDESVVDDSQLPKDRFSAERLKGVDSTLKIQPAELGDSAMYLCASSFDYRSGNTIYFGEGSWLTVV.

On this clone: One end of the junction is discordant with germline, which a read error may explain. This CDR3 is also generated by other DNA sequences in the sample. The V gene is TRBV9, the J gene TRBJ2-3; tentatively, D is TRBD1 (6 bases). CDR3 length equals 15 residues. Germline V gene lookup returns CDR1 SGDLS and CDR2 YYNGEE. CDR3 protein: CASSEGHPSTDTQYF. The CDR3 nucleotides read TGTGCCAGCAGCGAGGGACACCCTAGCACGGATACGCAGTATTTT.

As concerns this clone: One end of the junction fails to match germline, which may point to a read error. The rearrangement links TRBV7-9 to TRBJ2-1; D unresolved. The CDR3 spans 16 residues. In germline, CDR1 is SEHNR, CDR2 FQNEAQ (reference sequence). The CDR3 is CSSSQSRVSSYNEQFF. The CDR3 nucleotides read TGTTCCAGCAGCCAGTCACGGGTAAGCTCCTACAATGAGCAGTTCTTC.

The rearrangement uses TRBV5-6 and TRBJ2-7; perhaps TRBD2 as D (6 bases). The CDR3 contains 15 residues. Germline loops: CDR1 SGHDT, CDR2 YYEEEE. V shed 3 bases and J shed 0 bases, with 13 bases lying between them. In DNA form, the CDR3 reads TGTGCCAGCAGCTCCGACGGGCGGGGCTCCTACGAGCAGTACTTC. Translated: CASSSDGRGSYEQYF.

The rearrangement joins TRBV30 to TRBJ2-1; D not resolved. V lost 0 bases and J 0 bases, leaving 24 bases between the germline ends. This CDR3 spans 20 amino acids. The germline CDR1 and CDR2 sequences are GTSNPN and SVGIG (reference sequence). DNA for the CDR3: TGTGCCTGGAGTGTGTTAACGAATTCGCCCTATTTAAGCTCCTACAATGAGCAGTTCTTC. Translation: CAWSVLTNSPYLSSYNEQFF.

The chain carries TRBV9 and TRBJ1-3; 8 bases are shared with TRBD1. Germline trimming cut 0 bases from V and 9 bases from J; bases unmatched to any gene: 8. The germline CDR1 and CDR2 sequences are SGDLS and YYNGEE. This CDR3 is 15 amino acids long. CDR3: CASSVAATGVITIYF. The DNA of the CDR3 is TGTGCCAGCAGCGTAGCGGCGACAGGGGTTATCACCATATATTTT.

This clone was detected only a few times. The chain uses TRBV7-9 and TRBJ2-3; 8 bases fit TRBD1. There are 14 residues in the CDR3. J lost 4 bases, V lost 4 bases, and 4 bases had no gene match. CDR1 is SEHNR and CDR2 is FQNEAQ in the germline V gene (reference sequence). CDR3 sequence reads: CASSSWDRPDTQYF. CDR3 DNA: TGTGCCAGCAGCTCATGGGACAGGCCAGATACGCAGTATTTT.

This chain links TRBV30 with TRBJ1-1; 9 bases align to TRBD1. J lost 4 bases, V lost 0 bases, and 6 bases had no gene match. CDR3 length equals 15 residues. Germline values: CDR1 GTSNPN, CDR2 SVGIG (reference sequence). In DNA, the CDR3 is TGTGCCTGGAGTGTATACGGACAGGGGACCACTGAAGCTTTCTTT. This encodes CAWSVYGQGTTEAFF.

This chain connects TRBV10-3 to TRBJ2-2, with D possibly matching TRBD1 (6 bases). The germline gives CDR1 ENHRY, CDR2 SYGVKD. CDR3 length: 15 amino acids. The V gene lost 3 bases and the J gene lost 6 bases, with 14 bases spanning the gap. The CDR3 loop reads CAISDMDSWSGELFF. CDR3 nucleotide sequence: TGTGCCATCAGTGACATGGACAGCTGGTCCGGGGAGCTGTTTTTT.

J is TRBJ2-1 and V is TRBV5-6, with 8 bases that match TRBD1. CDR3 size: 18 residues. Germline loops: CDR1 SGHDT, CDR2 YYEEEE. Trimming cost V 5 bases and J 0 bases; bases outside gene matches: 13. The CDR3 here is CASSTQLTGVSSYNEQFF. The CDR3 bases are TGTGCCAGCAGTACCCAATTGACAGGGGTGAGCTCCTACAATGAGCAGTTCTTC.

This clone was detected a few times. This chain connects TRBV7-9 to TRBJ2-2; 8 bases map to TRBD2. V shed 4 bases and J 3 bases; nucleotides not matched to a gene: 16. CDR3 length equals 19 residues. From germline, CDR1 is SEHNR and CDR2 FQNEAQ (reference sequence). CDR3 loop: CASSSRVAGIGEDTGELFF. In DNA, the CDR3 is TGTGCCAGCAGCTCTCGGGTAGCGGGGATCGGGGAGGACACCGGGGAGCTGTTTTTT.

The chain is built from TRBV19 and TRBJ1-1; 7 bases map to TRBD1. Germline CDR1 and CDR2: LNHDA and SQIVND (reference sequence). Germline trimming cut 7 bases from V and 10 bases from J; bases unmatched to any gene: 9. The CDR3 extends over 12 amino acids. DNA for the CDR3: TGTGCCAGTACCGGGACAGCGAAGGGAGCTTTCTTT. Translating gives CASTGTAKGAFF.